The source of this T cell receptor (beta chain) is a study of control samples from healthy donors and cancer patients. Assay used: immunoSEQ multiplex PCR; TCRdb lists only in-frame clones, some missing. Of 90,000 to 140,000 clones listed, under 90% are singletons. Between the trimmed V and J ends, which lost 0 bases and 0 bases, there was a span of 7 bases. The CDR3 length is 15 residues. Germline V gene data show CDR1 as SGHRS and CDR2 as YFSETQ. This chain joins TRBV5-1 and TRBJ1-3, with unresolved D. Source material: blood. The receptor's source is a woman aged 45-59 years in good health. The CDR3 nucleotides read TGCGCCAGCAGCTTGGGTCAGGCCTCTGGAAACACCATATATTTT. It is translated as CASSLGQASGNTIYF.